This T cell receptor (beta chain) was sequenced during a study of siplizumab effects on memory and regulatory T cells. Profiled with immunoSEQ multiplex PCR; TCRdb holds only in-frame clones, not every one. The sample contains approximately 91,000 clones, approximately 95% of which appear only once. The sequencing sample was made of CD8+ T cells sorted from blood. The clonotype originates from a human donor in good health.

The CDR3: CASSDPGQGNEQFF. In DNA, the CDR3 is TGTGCCAGCAGCGACCCGGGACAGGGAAATGAGCAGTTCTTC. The V call is TRBV9, the J call TRBJ2-1; 9 bases agree with TRBD1. Per germline, CDR1 SGDLS and CDR2 YYNGEE. The length of the CDR3 is 14 residues. V lost 3 bases, J lost 7 bases, and 5 bases stayed unmatched.